Reported below is one TCR beta chain. A read error may account for a junction end that differs from germline. These data belong to a study of cytomegalovirus exposure and HLA in healthy donors. Primers included in the PCR were 60 Vbeta and 13 Jbeta primers. Using immunoSEQ multiplex PCR, the repertoire was profiled, and TCRdb retains in-frame clones only, with some absent. The sample gives over 150,000 clones, more than 75% of which show up once; roughly 9.7% is in the top ten. Germline V gives CDR1 MGHRA, CDR2 YSYEKL. CDR3 length: 18 amino acids. The TCR comes from a man aged 18-30 years in good health and CMV-seropositive. The sequencing input was PBMCs. The chain is built from TRBV4-1 and TRBJ2-3, with 11 bases fitting TRBD2. The CDR3 spells CASTQVAGGTSSTDTQYF. CDR3 nucleotides: TGCGCCAGCACCCAAGTAGCGGGAGGGACCTCTAGCACAGATACGCAGTATTTT.